This T cell receptor beta chain was documented in a study of shared clonotypes between healthy human individuals. Study information: There were three CD4 naive, three CD4 memory, two CD8 naive and one CD8 memory plates per donor. Notes on the study in general: Read depth was anticipated to influence clonotype sharing among donors.

Details on this clone: As yet, its antigen is unknown.

Germline V gene lookup returns CDR1 MDHEN and CDR2 SYDVKM. This CDR3 has 15 residues. The junction had 6 bases not matched to a gene; V was cut back by 2 bases and J by 3 bases. TCRdb keeps only in-frame clones here, not all; method: immunoSEQ multiplex PCR. This sample carries hundreds of thousands of clones, 90% to 95% of them seen once, and the ten largest clones take around 24%. Terminally differentiated effector memory CD45RA+ cells were left out of the naive CD8 fraction, which was CD45RO-negative and positively selected for CCR7. This chain uses TRBV28 with TRBJ2-5; 7 positions match TRBD1. The TCR was taken from a young man in good health. Sequenced: naive CD8+ T cells sorted from blood. The CDR3 nucleotides read TGTGCCAGCAGTTTAGGGCAGGGGGACGAAGAGACCCAGTACTTC. Amino acids: CASSLGQGDEETQYF.